This T cell receptor (beta chain) was sequenced during a study of blood T cells in healthy people across ages. The CDR3 is 12 residues long. Germline loops: CDR1 MDHEN, CDR2 SYDVKM. V was cut by 4 bases and J by 13 bases, with 14 bases left in between. This clonotype was seen a few times. Alongside a J-beta primer mix, a sample-barcoded 5' primer served in a second PCR lasting about 6 to 12 cycles. In TCRdb, the 5' RACE reads were re-called with MiXCR into one record per CDR3 protein. The sample contains 910,000 or so distinct CDR3 sequences, roughly 51% of which appear only once. Per-sample PBMC isolation yielded at least 7 million cells.

The rearrangement uses TRBV28 and TRBJ2-4; no clear D. The specimen sequenced was blood. The source is a woman aged 55-69 years in good health. The chain's CDR3 is CASSSFVPWQYF. CDR3 nucleotides: TGTGCCAGCAGTTCCTTCGTCCCGTGGCAGTACTTC.